This T cell receptor beta chain originates from a study of T cells in Graves' hyperthyroidism and ophthalmopathy. About the research overall: The initial diagnosis was the point when peripheral blood was collected, ahead of any treatment.

Each person with ophthalmopathy scored at least 3 on the Clinical Activity Score, reached NOSPECS grade 4 or higher, and had been ill under 3 months. Per germline, CDR1 LGHNA and CDR2 YNFKEQ. V lost 2 bases to trimming and J lost 1 base, with 15 bases between them. CDR3 length: 17 amino acids. Regions amplified from RNA transcripts were the TCR beta CDR3 regions. First-round RT-PCR targeting the TCR CDR3 was performed with the HTBI primer set. TCRdb re-called the multiplex PCR reads through MiXCR, storing one row per CDR3 protein. The sample has around 520,000 distinct CDR3 sequences; roughly 24% are singletons. Overall study results and limits: Researchers found most expanded thyroid clonotypes above 0.001 in blood as well. Prediction of ophthalmopathy progression came a median roughly 6.4 months pre-onset.

This clonotype was observed many times. Its antigen remains unknown. Sequenced sample: blood. The rearrangement links TRBV4-2 to TRBJ1-5, with D tentatively TRBD1 (5 bases). This TCR derives from a woman aged 25 to 39 with Graves' ophthalmopathy. CDR3: CASSQSFRGTSNQPQHF. DNA for the CDR3: TGTGCCAGCAGCCAATCGTTTCGGGGCACGAGCAATCAGCCCCAGCATTTT.